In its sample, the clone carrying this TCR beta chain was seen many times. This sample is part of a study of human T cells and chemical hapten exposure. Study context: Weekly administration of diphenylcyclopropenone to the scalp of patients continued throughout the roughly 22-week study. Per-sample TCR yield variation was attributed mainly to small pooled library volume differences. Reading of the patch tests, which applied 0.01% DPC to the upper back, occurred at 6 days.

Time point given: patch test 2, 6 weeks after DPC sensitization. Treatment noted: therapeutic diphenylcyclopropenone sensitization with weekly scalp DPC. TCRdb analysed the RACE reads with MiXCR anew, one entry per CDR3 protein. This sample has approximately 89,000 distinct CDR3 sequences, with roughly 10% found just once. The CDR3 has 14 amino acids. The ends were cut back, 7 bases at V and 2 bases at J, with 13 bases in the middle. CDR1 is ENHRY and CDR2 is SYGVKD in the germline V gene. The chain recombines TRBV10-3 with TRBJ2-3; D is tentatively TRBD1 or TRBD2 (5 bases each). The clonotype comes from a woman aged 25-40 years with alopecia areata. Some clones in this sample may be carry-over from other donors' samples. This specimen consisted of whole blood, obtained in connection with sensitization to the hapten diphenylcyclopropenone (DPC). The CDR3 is CAINRDRATDTQYF. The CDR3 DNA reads TGTGCCATCAACCGGGACCGGGCCACAGATACGCAGTATTTT.